Listed below are T cell receptor beta chains from one sample, sequenced in a study of human T cells and chemical hapten exposure. TCRdb re-derived calls from the reads in MiXCR, one entry per CDR3 protein. The sample holds about 120,000 distinct CDR3 sequences; around 9% are singletons and the top ten take just over 1.4%. The sample was whole blood. All receptors come from a human donor in good health. Some clones in this sample may be carry-over from other donors' samples. Each CDR3 is given with its conserved first and last residue. D genes are given only for firm matches. Part of the rows lack a size; the others show once, few, many or a class for expanded clones.

D gene	J gene	V gene	clone size	CDR3 DNA	CDR3 protein
-	TRBJ1-6	TRBV19	-	TGTGCCAGTAGTATCAGGGGCAATTCACCCCTCCACTTT	CASSIRGNSPLHF
-	TRBJ1-2	TRBV20-1	many	TGCAGTGCTAGAGGGGGACTCCCTTCCTCCTACTATGGCTACACCTTC	CSARGGLPSSYYGYTF
TRBD2	TRBJ2-1	TRBV6-5	-	TGTGCCAGCAGTCCGAAAGGACTAGCGGGTTCTACAATGAAGCAGTTCTTC	CASSPKGLAGSTMKQFF
-	TRBJ2-5	TRBV5-5	many	TGTGCCAGCACCAGGGCCCAAGAGACCCAGTACTTC	CASTRAQETQYF
TRBD2	TRBJ2-3	TRBV7-8	-	TGTGCCAGCAGCTTAGCTTCCGGGGGGTCTCTAACAGATACGCAGTATTTT	CASSLASGGSLTDTQYF
TRBD1	TRBJ2-3	TRBV12-3/TRBV12-4	many	TGTGCCAGCAGTTTGAGGGACAGGGGTTCATATTTT	CASSLRDRGSYF
TRBD2	TRBJ2-3	TRBV5-6	many	TGTGCCAGCAGCTTGTTGTCGGGGGGTAGCACAGATACGCAGTATTTT	CASSLLSGGSTDTQYF
-	TRBJ2-7	TRBV12-5	-	TGTGCTAGTGGAGCGAACTCCTACGAGCAGTACTTC	CASGANSYEQYF
TRBD2	TRBJ2-1	TRBV9	-	TGTGCCAGCAGCGTAGTCCCCGGCGGGGGGGCGGGGAATGAGCAGTTCTTC	CASSVVPGGGAGNEQFF
-	TRBJ1-2	TRBV25-1	many	TGTGCCAGCGCCGGGACATCAGATGGCTACACCTTC	CASAGTSDGYTF
TRBD2	TRBJ2-7	TRBV30	few	TGTGCCTGGAGTCCACTAGCGGGAGTTCTCGGGCAGTACTTC	CAWSPLAGVLGQYF
TRBD1	TRBJ2-5	TRBV12-5	few	TGTGCTAGTGGTTTGCCGGGACAGGGGCTTCAAGAGACCCAGTACTTC	CASGLPGQGLQETQYF
TRBD2	TRBJ2-1	TRBV11-1	-	TGTGCCAGCAGCTTAGCGCGTTTTAGCGGGAGTTGGAACAATGAGCAGTTCTTC	CASSLARFSGSWNNEQFF
-	TRBJ2-4	TRBV20-1	-	TGCAGTGCTGGGACCTTTGCCAAAAACATTCAGTACTTC	CSAGTFAKNIQYF
-	TRBJ1-1	TRBV20-1	many	TGCAGTGCCTTAGATCAGCGTATGACTGAAGCTTTCTTT	CSALDQRMTEAFF
TRBD1	TRBJ2-7	TRBV5-5	-	TGTGCCAGCAGCTTGGTTGCGGACAGGTGGGACTACGAGCAGTACTTC	CASSLVADRWDYEQYF
TRBD2	TRBJ2-5	TRBV20-1	many	TGCAGTGCTAGTACGGCTAGCGGGGGACTCACGTACCAAGAGACCCAGTACTTC	CSASTASGGLTYQETQYF
-	TRBJ2-2	TRBV7-9	-	TGTGCCAACTCTACGAGGGACGGGGAGCTGTTTTTT	CANSTRDGELFF
-	TRBJ1-5	TRBV7-9	many	TGTGCCAGCAGCTCACTATCGGAAAGTCAGCCCCAGCATTTT	CASSSLSESQPQHF
-	TRBJ2-1	TRBV29-1	few	TGCAGCGTTGAAATTGTATTAGGCAATGAGCAGTTCTTC	CSVEIVLGNEQFF
TRBD2	TRBJ2-5	TRBV7-6	-	TGTGCCAGCAGCTTTCGACTAGCGGGGATCCAAGAGACCCAGTACTTC	CASSFRLAGIQETQYF
TRBD2	TRBJ2-1	TRBV20-1	-	TGCAGTGCCCTCGGACTAGCGGGGGAGAATGAGCAGTTCTTC	CSALGLAGENEQFF
-	TRBJ1-2	TRBV29-1	many	TGCAGCGGAACCGGGACACCCTATGGCTACACCTTC	CSGTGTPYGYTF
-	TRBJ2-2	TRBV3-1	-	TGTGCCAGCAGCCCTTCAGGGATGGGAGGTCTCGGGGAGCTGTTTTTT	CASSPSGMGGLGELFF
TRBD1	TRBJ1-1	TRBV6-2/TRBV6-3	few	TGTGCCAGCAGTCGCGACAGGGAGTTGACTGAAGCTTTCTTT	CASSRDRELTEAFF
TRBD2	TRBJ2-1	TRBV6-2/TRBV6-3	-	TGTGCCAGCAGCTCCCTGCCAGCGGGAGTGGGGAGCTCCTACAATGAGCAGTTCTTC	CASSSLPAGVGSSYNEQFF
-	TRBJ1-6	TRBV27	few	TGTGTCAGCAGTTATGACTTTAATTCACCCCTCCACTTT	CVSSYDFNSPLHF
-	TRBJ2-3	TRBV29-1	few	TGCAGCGTTGAAGGTCGTCTCCCAGGCACAGATACGCAGTATTTT	CSVEGRLPGTDTQYF
TRBD1	TRBJ2-3	TRBV5-4	-	TGTGCCAGCAGTGCCGGGACAGTAGTCACAGATACGCAGTATTTT	CASSAGTVVTDTQYF
TRBD1	TRBJ1-1	TRBV7-9	many	TGTGCCAGCAGCTCCACAGGGGGCTGGACTGAAGCTTTCTTT	CASSSTGGWTEAFF
-	TRBJ2-1	TRBV20-1	few	TGCAGTGCTTACGGATTCTATTACAATGAGCAGTTCTTC	CSAYGFYYNEQFF
TRBD1	TRBJ1-1	TRBV20-1	many	TGCAGTGCTAGAGGGGACAGGGACACTGAAGCTTTCTTT	CSARGDRDTEAFF
TRBD2	TRBJ2-7	TRBV15	-	TGTGCCACCAGCAGCGGAGTAGGGACTAGAAAGTACGAGCAGTACTTC	CATSSGVGTRKYEQYF
-	TRBJ2-1	TRBV6-1	few	TGTGCCACCTCTGGGCGGAGGAACAATGAGCAGTTCTTC	CATSGRRNNEQFF
-	TRBJ1-2	TRBV7-9	-	TGTGCCAGCAGCTTAGGACTTTATGGCTACACCTTC	CASSLGLYGYTF
TRBD2	TRBJ2-1	TRBV29-1	-	TGCAGCGTTGAGGGCGGGAGGGCCTCCTACAATGAGCAGTTCTTC	CSVEGGRASYNEQFF
TRBD1	TRBJ1-5	TRBV12-3/TRBV12-4	-	TGTGCCAGCAGTCCAACAGGGGAGAGCAATCAGCCCCAGCATTTT	CASSPTGESNQPQHF
TRBD2	TRBJ2-5	TRBV5-1	few	TGCGCCAGCAGCTTGGAACTAGCGCTCGGGGGAGAGACCCAGTACTTC	CASSLELALGGETQYF
-	TRBJ1-1	TRBV9	many	TGTGCCAGCAGCGCCAGCCAAACAGGCATGAACACTGAAGCTTTCTTT	CASSASQTGMNTEAFF
-	TRBJ1-5	TRBV6-1	many	TGTGCCAGCAGTGCCGGGACTAATAGCAATCAGCCCCAGCATTTT	CASSAGTNSNQPQHF
-	TRBJ1-1	TRBV29-1	many	TGCAGCGTTGATCGGTTGAACACTGAAGCTTTCTTT	CSVDRLNTEAFF
TRBD1	TRBJ2-2	TRBV6-5	-	TGTGCCAGCAGAGACAGGGGGTACACCGGGGAGCTGTTTTTT	CASRDRGYTGELFF
TRBD1	TRBJ2-1	TRBV29-1	few	TGCAGCGTTGTCCGCCCGGGACAGTTTTACAATGAGCAGTTCTTC	CSVVRPGQFYNEQFF
-	TRBJ1-6	TRBV19	-	TGTGCCAGTGCGCCAGGGGCGAATAATTCACCCCTCCACTTT	CASAPGANNSPLHF
-	TRBJ1-5	TRBV19	few	TGTGCCAGTACCCTCCAGTATAGCAATCAGCCCCAGCATTTT	CASTLQYSNQPQHF
-	TRBJ2-3	TRBV25-1	few	TGTGCCAGCAGTGAACCAGGGGCTATCACAGATACGCAGTATTTT	CASSEPGAITDTQYF
TRBD2	TRBJ2-7	TRBV7-2	-	TGTGCCAGCAGCTTACTAGCGGGAGCCCCAGACGAGCAGTACTTC	CASSLLAGAPDEQYF
-	TRBJ1-5	TRBV7-2	many	TGTGCCAGCAGCTCCCCGAATCAGCCCCAGCATTTT	CASSSPNQPQHF
-	TRBJ1-1	TRBV6-5	many	TGTGCCAGCAGTTACGGACAGATCACTGAAGCTTTCTTT	CASSYGQITEAFF
-	TRBJ1-5	TRBV4-1	many	TGCGCCAGCAGCCAACCGGGACAACTAAATCAGCCCCAGCATTTT	CASSQPGQLNQPQHF
-	TRBJ2-1	TRBV7-2	few	TGTGCCAGCAGCTTAGCACCCCAGAGGTACAATGAGCAGTTCTTC	CASSLAPQRYNEQFF
TRBD2	TRBJ2-7	TRBV5-4	few	TGTGCCAGCAGCTTGGCCCTAGCGGGAGTCGACGAGCAGTACTTC	CASSLALAGVDEQYF
TRBD2	TRBJ2-7	TRBV10-3	-	TGTGCCATCAGTGAGCCTCGCGGGGGGACCATCCACGAGCAGTACTTC	CAISEPRGGTIHEQYF
TRBD2	TRBJ2-2	TRBV2	few	TGTGCCAGCAGTGTGGTAGCGGGAGGGCCCGTTATGAACACCGGGGAGCTGTTTTTT	CASSVVAGGPVMNTGELFF
TRBD2	TRBJ2-4	TRBV6-1	-	TGTGCCAGCAGTGAGAGTGTAGCGGGGGGCGTTGCCAAAAACATTCAGTACTTC	CASSESVAGGVAKNIQYF
-	TRBJ2-1	TRBV21-1	many	TGTGCCATCCAAGGAGTCCGGGACAAAACCAATGAGCAGTTCTTC	CAIQGVRDKTNEQFF
TRBD1	TRBJ2-3	TRBV7-2	-	TGTGCCAGCAGTTGGGGACAGGGGGCCCCAGATACGCAGTATTTT	CASSWGQGAPDTQYF
-	TRBJ1-1	TRBV19	-	TGTGCCAGTACCCCAGGTGGGGGTCGGACTGAAGCTCTCTTT	CASTPGGGRTEALF
-	TRBJ2-1	TRBV12-3/TRBV12-4	many	TGTGCCAGCAGTTTCGGCTCGGGGTCCTCCTACAATGAGCAGTTCTTC	CASSFGSGSSYNEQFF